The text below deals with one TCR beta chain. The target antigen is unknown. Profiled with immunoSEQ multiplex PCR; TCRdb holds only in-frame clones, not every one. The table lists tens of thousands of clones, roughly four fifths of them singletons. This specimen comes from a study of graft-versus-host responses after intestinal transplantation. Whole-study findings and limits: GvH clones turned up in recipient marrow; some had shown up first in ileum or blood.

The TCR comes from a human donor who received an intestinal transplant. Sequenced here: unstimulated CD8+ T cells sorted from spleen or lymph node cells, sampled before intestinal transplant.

CDR3 loop: CASSSHDRVYEQYF. CDR3 sequence (DNA): TGTGCCAGCAGCTCACATGACAGGGTGTACGAGCAGTACTTC. This chain links TRBV11-2 with TRBJ2-7; 7 bases align to TRBD1. The CDR3 loop spans 14 amino acids. Germline lookup yields CDR1 SGHAT and CDR2 FQNNGV. V was clipped by 4 bases and J by 4 bases; unmatched bases: 7.